This T cell receptor beta chain was sequenced during a study of CD8 T cells in ankylosing spondylitis. Study-wide results and caveats: Ankylosing spondylitis blood seemed to carry a telltale TCR beta motif made of seven or eight highly homologous variants.

TCRdb processed the 5' RACE reads anew with MiXCR; each CDR3 protein has one entry. The data show 650,000 to 800,000 distinct CDR3 sequences, with under 20% seen just once and 15% to 20% held by the top ten. Unmatched junction bases numbered 17, after V lost 6 bases and J lost 7 bases. The CDR3 contains 16 residues. The germline V gene encodes CDR1 DFQATT and CDR2 SNEGSKA (reference sequence). This clonotype was counted a few times. The antigen remains undetermined. Source material: blood, either unsorted or a sorted T cell fraction (not recorded which). The sequence was collected from a male donor with ankylosing spondylitis. V is TRBV20-1 and J is TRBJ2-7, with 11 nucleotides matching TRBD2. The CDR3 is CSAKGLAGGQAWEQYF. CDR3 coding DNA: TGCAGTGCCAAAGGGCTAGCGGGAGGCCAAGCTTGGGAGCAGTACTTC.